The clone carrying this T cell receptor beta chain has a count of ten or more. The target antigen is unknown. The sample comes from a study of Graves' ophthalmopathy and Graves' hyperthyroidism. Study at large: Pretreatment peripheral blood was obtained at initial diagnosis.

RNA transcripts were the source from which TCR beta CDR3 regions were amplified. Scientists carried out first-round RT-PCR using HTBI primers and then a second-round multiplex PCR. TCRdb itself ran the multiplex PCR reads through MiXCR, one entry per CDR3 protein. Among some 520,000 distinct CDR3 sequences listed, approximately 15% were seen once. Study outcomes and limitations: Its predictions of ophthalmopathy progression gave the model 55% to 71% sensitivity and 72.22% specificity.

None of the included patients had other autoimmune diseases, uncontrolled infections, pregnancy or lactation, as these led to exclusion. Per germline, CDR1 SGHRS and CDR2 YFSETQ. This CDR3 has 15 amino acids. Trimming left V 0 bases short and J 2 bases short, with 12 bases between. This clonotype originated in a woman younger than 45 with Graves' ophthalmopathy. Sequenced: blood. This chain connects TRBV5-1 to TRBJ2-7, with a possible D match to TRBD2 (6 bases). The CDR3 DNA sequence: TGCGCCAGCAGCTTGGGGAGCGGGTATACCTACGAGCAGTACTTC. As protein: CASSLGSGYTYEQYF.